This is a list of T cell receptor beta chains from one sample in a study of blood T cell repertoires in COVID-19. The data were produced by immunoSEQ multiplex PCR, yet TCRdb's version contains in-frame clones alone and is incomplete. The sample has 150,000 to 200,000 clones, roughly 86% seen once. The sample comprised PBMCs or T cells enriched from blood (not recorded which). The source is a woman in her twenties or thirties who had recovered from COVID-19. CDR3s include the opening cysteine and the closing phenylalanine or tryptophan. The order of the fields is D gene, V gene, clone size, J gene, CDR3 protein, CDR3 DNA. The D gene is left open where the match is weak. Some rows have no size entry. The others give once, few or many, or a class for an expanded clone.

-,TRBV19,-,TRBJ1-1,CAIMDSNTEAFF,TGTGCCATCATGGACAGTAACACTGAAGCTTTCTTT
TRBD2,TRBV10-2,-,TRBJ2-7,CASNSGTITGEQYF,TGCGCCAGCAACTCCGGGACTATAACGGGCGAGCAGTACTTC
-,TRBV5-8,-,TRBJ2-2,CASSFGTVANTGELFF,TGTGCCAGCAGCTTTGGTACGGTAGCGAACACCGGGGAGCTGTTTTTT
TRBD2,TRBV7-9,-,TRBJ2-1,CASSPTSGMYNEQFF,TGTGCCAGCAGCCCAACTAGCGGGATGTACAATGAGCAGTTCTTC
-,TRBV15,-,TRBJ2-2,CATSSREHTGELFF,TGTGCCACCAGCAGCCGGGAGCACACCGGGGAGCTGTTTTTT
TRBD2,TRBV2,-,TRBJ2-7,CASRTSGRKFPYEQYF,TGTGCCAGCAGGACTAGCGGGAGAAAGTTTCCCTACGAGCAGTACTTC
TRBD2,TRBV27,few,TRBJ2-3,CASSVGLAGGLPTQYF,TGTGCCAGCAGTGTAGGACTAGCGGGAGGCCTCCCTACGCAGTATTTT
-,TRBV28,-,TRBJ1-1,CASINTNEAFF,TGTGCCAGCATTAACACGAATGAAGCTTTCTTT
-,TRBV6-2/TRBV6-3,-,TRBJ2-7,CASSYYGSSYEQYF,TGTGCCAGCAGTTATTACGGTAGCTCCTACGAGCAGTACTTC
TRBD1,TRBV23-1,-,TRBJ1-1,CASSHPRRQGKFPEAFF,TGCGCCAGCAGCCATCCCCGACGACAGGGTAAGTTTCCTGAAGCTTTCTTT
TRBD2,TRBV27,-,TRBJ2-5,CASSGLAGVQETQYF,TGTGCCAGCAGCGGACTAGCGGGGGTACAAGAGACCCAGTACTTC
TRBD2,TRBV18,-,TRBJ2-7,CASSTGTSGYEQYF,TGTGCCAGCTCCACCGGGACTAGCGGGTACGAGCAGTACTTC
TRBD2,TRBV7-8,-,TRBJ2-7,CASSPLAGGGYEQYF,TGTGCCAGCAGCCCCCTAGCGGGAGGTGGATACGAGCAGTACTTC
TRBD2,TRBV7-7,-,TRBJ2-7,CASSQTSGTSGSYEQYF,TGTGCCAGCAGCCAAACATCCGGGACTAGCGGTTCCTACGAGCAGTACTTC
TRBD2,TRBV5-6,-,TRBJ2-1,CASSLEFRLADYNEQFF,TGTGCCAGCAGCTTGGAATTTAGACTAGCGGACTACAATGAGCAGTTCTTC
TRBD1,TRBV5-8,-,TRBJ1-3,CASSRGQETAGNTIYF,TGTGCCAGCAGCCGGGGACAGGAGACAGCTGGAAACACCATATATTTT
-,TRBV21-1,-,TRBJ2-7,CASSPGLVNQQYF,TGTGCCAGCAGCCCGGGACTAGTCAATCAGCAGTACTTC
TRBD2,TRBV9,-,TRBJ2-7,CASSVGLAGSYEQYF,TGTGCCAGCAGCGTAGGGTTAGCGGGATCCTACGAGCAGTACTTC
TRBD1,TRBV19,-,TRBJ1-3,CASSSTYRGSGNTIYF,TGTGCCAGTAGTTCAACCTACAGGGGCTCTGGAAACACCATATATTTT
-,TRBV27,-,TRBJ2-7,CASSLSIRGLYEQYF,TGTGCCAGCAGTTTATCGATAAGAGGACTGTACGAGCAGTACTTC
-,TRBV6-2/TRBV6-3,-,TRBJ2-5,CASSYRAPERVGTQYF,TGTGCCAGCAGTTACCGGGCTCCCGAGCGGGTTGGGACCCAGTACTTC
-,TRBV7-4,-,TRBJ2-1,CASRHPGTGEDGSYNEQFF,TGTGCCAGCAGACATCCCGGGACGGGAGAAGATGGCTCCTACAATGAGCAGTTCTTC
-,TRBV19,once,TRBJ1-1,CASSIDRSVTEAFF,TGTGCCAGTAGTATAGACCGCAGCGTCACTGAAGCTTTCTTT
-,TRBV14,-,TRBJ2-7,CASSQAFGEQYF,TGTGCCAGCAGCCAGGCATTTGGTGAGCAGTACTTC
-,TRBV9,-,TRBJ2-2,CASSVISFTGELFF,TGTGCCAGCAGCGTAATTAGTTTCACCGGGGAGCTGTTTTTT
-,TRBV3-1/TRBV3-2,-,TRBJ1-5,CASSQDRNQPQHF,TGTGCCAGCAGCCAAGACCGGAATCAGCCCCAGCATTTT
-,TRBV6-6,-,TRBJ2-2,CASSPRLYLANTGELFF,TGTGCCAGCAGTCCCCGACTCTATCTCGCGAACACCGGGGAGCTGTTTTTT
-,TRBV14,-,TRBJ1-1,CASSDPRAVNTEAFF,TGTGCCAGCAGCGATCCCCGCGCGGTGAACACTGAAGCTTTCTTT
TRBD1,TRBV5-1,-,TRBJ1-1,CASSLGGGRTGVTEAFF,TGCGCCAGCAGCTTGGGTGGGGGTAGGACAGGGGTCACTGAAGCTTTCTTT
-,TRBV5-4,-,TRBJ2-3,CASIRESTDTQYF,TGTGCCAGCATTAGGGAGAGCACAGATACGCAGTATTTT
TRBD2,TRBV7-8,-,TRBJ2-3,CASSLVAGTGTDTQYF,TGTGCCAGCAGCTTAGTAGCGGGGACGGGCACAGATACGCAGTATTTT
-,TRBV27,-,TRBJ2-7,CASSSIDGGKVYEQYF,TGTGCCAGCAGTTCAATCGACGGAGGTAAAGTCTACGAGCAGTACTTC
-,TRBV28,-,TRBJ1-2,CASSSGTRGYTF,TGTGCCAGCAGTAGCGGGACACGTGGCTACACCTTC
TRBD2,TRBV6-4,-,TRBJ2-7,CASSDSWASGRYEQYF,TGTGCCAGCAGTGACTCGTGGGCTAGCGGGAGATACGAGCAGTACTTC
-,TRBV24-1,-,TRBJ1-5,CATGGDRGAQPQHF,TGTGCCACTGGCGGAGACCGTGGAGCCCAGCCCCAGCATTTT
-,TRBV3-1/TRBV3-2,once,TRBJ2-2,CASSQSEFRGELFF,TGTGCCAGCAGCCAAAGTGAGTTTCGAGGGGAGCTGTTTTTT
-,TRBV2,-,TRBJ1-3,CASIRDWGQNTIYF,TGTGCCAGCATTAGAGACTGGGGGCAGAACACCATATATTTT
TRBD2,TRBV7-2,-,TRBJ2-7,CASSLGLAGASEQYF,TGTGCCAGCAGCTTAGGACTAGCGGGAGCCTCCGAGCAGTACTTC
-,TRBV19,-,TRBJ1-2,CASSMLNGYGYTF,TGTGCCAGTAGTATGTTAAACGGGTATGGCTACACCTTC
TRBD2,TRBV28,-,TRBJ2-7,CASSLSRTSGISSYEQYF,TGTGCCAGCAGTTTGTCTCGGACTAGCGGGATTTCGTCCTACGAGCAGTACTTC
TRBD2,TRBV28,-,TRBJ2-7,CASSPIAGALYEQYF,TGTGCCAGCAGCCCAATAGCGGGAGCACTCTACGAGCAGTACTTC
-,TRBV12-3/TRBV12-4,once,TRBJ2-7,CASRATQGSEQYF,TGTGCCAGCAGGGCAACTCAGGGATCCGAGCAGTACTTC
-,TRBV6-5,-,TRBJ1-1,CASSPYSRTEAFF,TGTGCCAGCAGCCCATACAGTCGCACTGAAGCTTTCTTT
TRBD2,TRBV5-5,-,TRBJ2-7,CASSLAGTSGTIYEQYF,TGTGCCAGCAGCTTGGCCGGGACTAGCGGGACCATCTACGAGCAGTACTTC
-,TRBV5-6,-,TRBJ1-2,CASSRLKIPRDYGYTF,TGTGCCAGCAGCCGCCTAAAGATCCCCCGAGACTATGGCTACACCTTC
TRBD1,TRBV19,-,TRBJ1-5,CASSVTGGNQPQHF,TGTGCCAGTAGTGTTACAGGGGGCAATCAGCCCCAGCATTTT
TRBD1,TRBV30,few,TRBJ1-1,CAWSPAPGRGRGVYTEAFF,TGTGCCTGGAGTCCCGCCCCCGGCAGGGGGCGTGGGGTGTACACTGAAGCTTTCTTT
TRBD1,TRBV14,-,TRBJ2-1,CASSQTGGVPYNEQFF,TGTGCCAGCAGCCAAACAGGGGGCGTCCCCTACAATGAGCAGTTCTTC
-,TRBV24-1,-,TRBJ1-5,CATSSGFGRGGQPQHF,TGTGCCACCAGTTCTGGTTTCGGCAGGGGTGGTCAGCCCCAGCATTTT
-,TRBV18,-,TRBJ1-5,CASSPLVAGKQGNQPQHF,TGTGCCAGCTCACCACTTGTGGCGGGTAAACAGGGTAATCAGCCCCAGCATTTT
TRBD1,TRBV5-1,-,TRBJ2-7,CASNLGQESGEQYF,TGCGCCAGCAACCTGGGACAGGAGTCGGGGGAGCAGTACTTC
-,TRBV28,-,TRBJ2-7,CASSRTTYEQYF,TGTGCCAGCAGTCGGACAACCTACGAGCAGTACTTC